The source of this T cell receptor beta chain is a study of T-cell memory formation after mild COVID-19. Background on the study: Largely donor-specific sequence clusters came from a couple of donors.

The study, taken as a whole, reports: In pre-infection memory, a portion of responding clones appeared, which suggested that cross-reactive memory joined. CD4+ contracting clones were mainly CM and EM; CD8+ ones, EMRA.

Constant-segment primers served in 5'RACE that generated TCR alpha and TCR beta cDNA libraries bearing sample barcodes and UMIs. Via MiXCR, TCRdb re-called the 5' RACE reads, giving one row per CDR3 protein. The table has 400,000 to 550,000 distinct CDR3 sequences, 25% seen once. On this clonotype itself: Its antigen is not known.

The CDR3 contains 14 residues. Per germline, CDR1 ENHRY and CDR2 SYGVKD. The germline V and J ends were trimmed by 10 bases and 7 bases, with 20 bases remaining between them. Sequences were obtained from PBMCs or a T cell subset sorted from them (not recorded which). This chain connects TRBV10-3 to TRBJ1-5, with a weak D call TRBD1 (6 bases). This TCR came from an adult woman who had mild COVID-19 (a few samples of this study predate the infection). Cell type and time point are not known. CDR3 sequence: CASRSGQQGQPQHF. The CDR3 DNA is TGTGCCAGTAGGTCGGGGCAGCAGGGGCAGCCCCAGCATTTT.